These 17 T cell receptor beta chains were all obtained from the same sample, sequenced in a study of identical twins. TCRdb reanalysed the 5' RACE reads using MiXCR and keeps one entry per CDR3 protein. The sample holds roughly 690,000 distinct CDR3 sequences; 5.5% to 6.5% are singletons and the top ten take about 1.8%. The sequencing sample was made of naive T cells sorted from blood. These TCRs come from a man aged 18 to 35 in good health.

The sample holds a few counts of this clonotype. The chain recombines TRBV12-3 or TRBV12-4 with TRBJ2-3, with D unclear. V lost 7 bases to trimming and J lost 6 bases, with 8 bases between them. The CDR3 length is 11 residues. The CDR3 spells CASNFGDTQYF. The CDR3 DNA is TGTGCCAGCAATTTTGGCGATACGCAGTATTTT.

This clonotype was observed a few times. This chain uses TRBV6-1 with TRBJ2-7; TRBD1 matches at 10 bases. This CDR3 contains 14 residues. Germline V gene lookup returns CDR1 MNHNS and CDR2 SASEGT. Trimming cost V 5 bases and J 3 bases; bases outside gene matches: 4. The DNA for the CDR3 is TGTGCCAGCAGTACGGACAGGGGGAGCTACGAGCAGTACGTC. It yields the protein CASSTDRGSYEQYV.

This clonotype was counted at least ten times. This chain links TRBV20-1 with TRBJ1-2; D uncertain. Trimming shortened V by 6 bases and J by 5 bases, and 19 bases separated the two germline ends. The CDR3 consists of 14 residues. CDR1 DFQATT and CDR2 SNEGSKA come from the germline V gene (reference sequence). The CDR3 here is CSARRKGDWYGYTF. DNA of the CDR3: TGCAGTGCAAGACGGAAGGGCGACTGGTATGGCTACACCTTC.

This clonotype has a count of ten or more. V is TRBV12-3 or TRBV12-4 and J is TRBJ1-2, with D hard to call. The ends were cut back, 4 bases at V and 4 bases at J, with 13 bases in the middle. The CDR3 spans 14 residues. CDR3 in DNA: TGTGCCAGCAGTTCCCCCCTGGGAATCTATGGCTACACCTTC. Translation: CASSSPLGIYGYTF.

This clonotype has at least ten counts. The V gene is TRBV6-1, the J gene TRBJ2-5; D possibly corresponds to TRBD2 (6 bases). The length of the CDR3 is 13 residues. V was clipped by 6 bases and J by 4 bases, with 12 bases between them. Germline V lookup: CDR1 MNHNS, CDR2 SASEGT. The CDR3 loop reads CASRPGLLETQYF. The CDR3 DNA reads as TGTGCCAGCAGGCCGGGACTGTTAGAGACCCAGTACTTC.

This clonotype was seen at least ten times. V usage is TRBV24-1 and J usage is TRBJ2-3; possible D gene TRBD2, 5 bases. CDR3 length equals 13 residues. CDR1 is KGHDR and CDR2 is SFDVKD in the germline V gene. V gave up 5 bases and J gave up 0 bases, with 5 bases separating them. CDR3: CATSAGSTDTQYF. The CDR3 region has the DNA TGTGCCACCAGTGCGGGGAGCACAGATACGCAGTATTTT.

This clonotype has a count of ten or more. The rearrangement uses TRBV12-3 or TRBV12-4 and TRBJ1-1; D perhaps matches TRBD1 (5 bases). Trimming left V 3 bases short and J 0 bases short, with 11 bases between. The CDR3 has 15 residues. The CDR3 reads CASSFEGRMNTEAFF. The CDR3 DNA follows: TGTGCCAGCAGTTTTGAGGGACGAATGAACACTGAAGCTTTCTTT.

The V call is TRBV7-3, the J call TRBJ2-1; 9 bases fit TRBD1. This CDR3 is 18 amino acids long. The germline V gene has CDR1 SGHTA and CDR2 FQGTGA. The V and J ends lost 4 bases and 3 bases, in that order; junction bases with no gene match: 13. In DNA, the CDR3 is TGTGCCAGCAGCTCCACGGGGACAGGGATAAACTTCTACAATGAGCAGTTCTTC. Its translation is CASSSTGTGINFYNEQFF.

This clonotype was seen repeatedly, ten times or more. The rearrangement uses TRBV20-1 and TRBJ2-5, with D unclear. Germline values: CDR1 DFQATT, CDR2 SNEGSKA (reference sequence). The CDR3 spans 12 residues. V was clipped by 1 base and J by 5 bases, with 8 bases between them. The chain's CDR3 is CSARVAAETQYF. The CDR3 nucleotides are TGCAGTGCTAGAGTTGCTGCGGAGACCCAGTACTTC.

The chain employs TRBV12-3 or TRBV12-4 and TRBJ1-2; no firm D call. The CDR3 consists of 13 residues. V lost 2 bases and J 7 bases, leaving 11 bases between the germline ends. The CDR3 DNA sequence: TGTGCCAGCAGTTTACACACCAGAGTTGGCTACACCTTC. Its protein is CASSLHTRVGYTF.

The V gene is TRBV20-1, the J gene TRBJ2-7, with D possibly called TRBD1 or TRBD2 (6 bases each). Trimming left V 5 bases short and J 2 bases short, with 16 bases between. The germline V gene has CDR1 DFQATT and CDR2 SNEGSKA (reference sequence). This CDR3 region has 14 residues. CDR3 region: CSAGKGGQPYEQYF. The CDR3, as DNA: TGCAGTGCTGGGAAGGGGGGCCAACCCTACGAGCAGTACTTC.

The sample holds many counts of this clonotype. CDR3 nucleotide sequence: TGTGCCACCAGTGATTTATCGCCTAGCGGGAGTATGGGGGCGCAGTATTTT. Protein: CATSDLSPSGSMGAQYF. The chain recombines TRBV24-1 with TRBJ2-3, with TRBD2 matching over 10 bases. This CDR3 has 17 residues. Germline assignment: CDR1 KGHDR and CDR2 SFDVKD. Trimming at V came to 1 base and at J to 10 bases, leaving 13 bases not matched to a gene.

The gene calls are TRBV30 and TRBJ2-7; 8 bases match TRBD2. Trimming cost V 5 bases and J 1 base; bases outside gene matches: 4. The germline CDR1 and CDR2 sequences are GTSNPN and SVGIG (reference sequence). The CDR3 runs to 13 residues. The CDR3 bases are TGTGCCTGGTTAACTAGCGGATCCTACGAGCAGTACTTC. Amino acid sequence: CAWLTSGSYEQYF.

This clonotype was counted a few times. V usage is TRBV20-1 and J usage is TRBJ2-7, with D possibly matching TRBD2 (5 bases). The CDR3 consists of 14 residues. Per the germline V gene, CDR1 is DFQATT and CDR2 is SNEGSKA (reference sequence). V dropped 2 bases and J dropped 3 bases, with 14 bases sitting between them. The CDR3 region has the DNA TGCAGTGCTAGAAGGAGCGGTCTAGGCTACGAGCAGTACTTC. Its protein is CSARRSGLGYEQYF.

The table lists this clonotype with many counts. The chain uses TRBV6-5 and TRBJ1-4; D is ambiguous. The germline V gene has CDR1 MNHEY and CDR2 SVGAGI. V was pared by 11 bases and J by 7 bases, with 11 bases between. The CDR3 length is 11 residues. CDR3: CAVGSGEKLFF. The DNA for the CDR3 is TGTGCCGTGGGGTCAGGTGAAAAACTGTTTTTT.

This clonotype has at least ten counts. The V call is TRBV2, the J call TRBJ2-1; D remains unclear. The germline V gene has CDR1 SNHLY and CDR2 FYNNEI. V was cut by 0 bases and J by 2 bases, with 11 bases left in between. The CDR3 covers 16 residues. Written as DNA, the CDR3 is TGTGCCAGCAGTGAAGCGCTTCCGAGGACCTACAATGAGCAGTTCTTC. Translating it yields CASSEALPRTYNEQFF.

V usage is TRBV20-1 and J usage is TRBJ2-1; perhaps TRBD2 as D (6 bases). CDR1 is DFQATT and CDR2 is SNEGSKA in the germline V gene (reference sequence). This CDR3 comprises 13 residues. V was clipped by 6 bases and J by 13 bases, with 22 bases between them. As DNA, the CDR3 is TGCAGTGCCCCGCGGAGCGGCGGGGATCTTCAGTTCTTC. Residues: CSAPRSGGDLQFF.